This TCR beta chain was sequenced for a study of patients and donors after allogeneic stem cell transplantation. TCRdb recomputed calls from the RT-PCR reads with MiXCR, one row per CDR3 protein. The sample lists about 960,000 distinct CDR3 sequences, roughly 18% occurring once. The V gene's germline CDR1 is LNHNV and CDR2 YYDKDF (reference sequence). The CDR3 runs to 13 residues. Deletions cut 8 bases from V and 3 bases from J, with 14 bases between. Sample: blood, either unsorted or a sorted T cell fraction (not recorded which). This receptor was taken from a human donor who was either an allogeneic HSCT recipient or a stem cell or donor lymphocyte infusion donor (not recorded which). It is not recorded whose cells these are; they may come from a transplant donor. This sequence joins TRBV15 and TRBJ2-7, with a possible D match to TRBD1 (5 bases). CDR3: CATYRRSIYEQYF. CDR3 nucleotides: TGTGCCACCTACAGGAGATCTATCTACGAGCAGTACTTC.